This T cell receptor (beta chain) was recorded in a study of technical replicates of blood from four donors. The V and J ends lost 4 bases and 0 bases respectively, with 16 bases between them. CDR3 length equals 17 residues. Germline CDR1 is SGHVS and CDR2 is FQNEAQ. Using immunoSEQ multiplex PCR, the repertoire was profiled, and TCRdb retains in-frame clones only, with some absent. Found here are 98,000 or so clones, approximately 95% of them singletons; the top ten hold 0.2% to 0.25%. The chain couples TRBV7-8 to TRBJ2-1; D is perhaps TRBD2 (5 bases). The sequence derives from a human donor in good health. The sequenced sample was T cells isolated from PBMCs. CDR3 region: CASSSHGSVSSYNEQFF. As DNA, the CDR3 is TGTGCCAGCAGCTCCCATGGGAGTGTTAGCTCCTACAATGAGCAGTTCTTC.